One sample yielded the 23 T cell receptor beta chains listed below, sequenced in a study of control samples from healthy donors and cancer patients. Only in-frame clones appear in the TCRdb table, and some are missing; sequencing was by immunoSEQ multiplex PCR. The data contain about 85,000 clones, over 85% of them seen just once; the ten biggest clones take up around 5.4%. The source material was blood. These receptors were collected from a man aged 50 to 59 in good health.

The chain carries TRBV3-1 (or the pseudogene TRBV3-2) and TRBJ1-2; 10 positions match TRBD1. V trimming: 4 bases; J trimming: 7 bases; junction bases outside the gene matches: 6. This CDR3 has 14 residues. Germline V lookup: CDR1 LGHDT, CDR2 YNNKEL (reference sequence). CDR3 protein: CASSPGQGQRGYTF. Here the CDR3 DNA reads TGTGCCAGCAGCCCGGGACAGGGGCAACGTGGCTACACCTTC.

This chain connects TRBV6-5 to TRBJ2-2; possibly TRBD1 or TRBD2 for D (5 bases each). The CDR3 is made up of 13 amino acids. CDR1 is MNHEY, CDR2 SVGAGI, per germline. V was shortened by 8 bases and J by 5 bases, with 12 bases between the two germline ends. CDR3 sequence reads: CASRWGNTGELFF. In DNA form, the CDR3 reads TGTGCCAGCCGGTGGGGGAATACCGGGGAGCTGTTTTTT.

The CDR3, as DNA: TGTGCCAGCAGTCTAAGGGCCGGAGAAGCTTTCTTT. Translating it yields CASSLRAGEAFF. The J gene is TRBJ1-1, the V gene TRBV6-5; D unclear. Germline V gene sequence: CDR1 MNHEY, CDR2 SVGAGI. The CDR3 is made up of 12 amino acids. Trimming took off 5 bases at V and 8 bases at J, with 12 bases between the two ends.

The chain joins TRBV19 to TRBJ2-3; unclear D gene. Trimming took 4 bases from V and 1 from J, leaving 15 bases between them. The CDR3 spans 16 residues. Germline assignment: CDR1 LNHDA and CDR2 SQIVND (reference sequence). The CDR3: CASSKDSPMGTDTQYF. The CDR3 nucleotides read TGTGCCAGTAGTAAAGACTCGCCCATGGGCACAGATACGCAGTATTTT.

This clone came up once. The rearrangement uses TRBV11-3 and TRBJ2-4; 10 bases map to TRBD1. The V gene's germline CDR1 is SGHNT and CDR2 YENEEA. The CDR3 covers 17 residues. V shed 5 bases, J shed 1 base, and the junction held 8 bases outside the gene matches. CDR3 coding DNA: TGTGCCAGCAGCACCCGACGACAGGGGGCTGCCAAAAACATTCAGTACTTC. It encodes CASSTRRQGAAKNIQYF. The full variable domain, in which reference TRBV11-3 and TRBJ2-4 provide the parts outside the CDR3, is EAGVVQSPRYKIIEKKQPVAFWCNPISGHNTLYWYLQNLGQGPELLIRYENEEAVDDSQLPKDRFSAERLKGVDSTLKIQPAELGDSAVYLCASSTRRQGAAKNIQYFGAGTRLSVL.

V gene TRBV27 combines with J gene TRBJ1-5; D call uncertain. The V end was cut by 5 bases, the J end by 2 bases, with 19 bases between. Germline V gene sequence: CDR1 MNHEY, CDR2 SMNVEV (reference sequence). This CDR3 has 17 amino acids. CDR3 loop: CASSPLIFPWGNQPQHF. In DNA form, the CDR3 reads TGTGCCAGCAGTCCGCTAATCTTCCCCTGGGGCAATCAGCCCCAGCATTTT.

The genes are TRBV30 and TRBJ1-4; no reliable D call. V lost 3 bases, J lost 8 bases, and 10 bases lay in between. Germline V gene lookup returns CDR1 GTSNPN and CDR2 SVGIG (reference sequence). This CDR3 is built from 12 residues. The CDR3 reads CAWSTTGEKLFF. CDR3 nucleotide sequence: TGTGCCTGGAGCACTACGGGGGAAAAACTGTTTTTT.

This chain connects TRBV7-9 to TRBJ2-4; possibly TRBD1 for D (6 bases). V lost 0 bases and J lost 2, with 14 bases in between. The CDR3 is 17 residues long. Germline CDR1 and CDR2: SEHNR and FQNEAQ (reference sequence). This CDR3 reads CASSLAKTGLPKNIQYF. CDR3 DNA sequence: TGTGCCAGCAGCTTAGCGAAGACAGGTCTACCCAAAAACATTCAGTACTTC.

The rearrangement joins TRBV2 to TRBJ1-5, with D uncertain. Germline CDR1 is SNHLY and CDR2 is FYNNEI. This CDR3 contains 13 residues. The V end lost 6 bases, the J end lost 0 bases, and 6 bases lay between the germline ends. CDR3 DNA sequence: TGTGCCAGCAGGAGAATTAGCAATCAGCCCCAGCATTTT. This gives the protein CASRRISNQPQHF. Looking up the rest from reference TRBV2 and TRBJ1-5 gives the full variable domain: EPEVTQTPSHQVTQMGQEVILRCVPISNHLYFYWYRQILGQKVEFLVSFYNNEISEKSEIFDDQFSVERPDGSNFTLKIRSTKLEDSAMYFCASRRISNQPQHFGDGTRLSIL.

The chain couples TRBV5-5 to TRBJ2-2, with D possibly TRBD1 on 5 matching bases. The germline gives CDR1 SGHKS, CDR2 YYEKEE (reference sequence). The CDR3 is 15 residues long. Trimming took 7 bases from V and 2 from J, leaving 15 bases between them. This CDR3 is CASRTGSINTGELFF. For the CDR3, the DNA is TGTGCCAGCCGCACAGGCTCGATAAACACCGGGGAGCTGTTTTTT.

The chain has TRBV7-6 and TRBJ2-3; tentatively, D is TRBD2 (6 bases). From germline, CDR1 is SGHVS and CDR2 FNYEAQ. The CDR3 loop spans 16 amino acids. Between the trimmed V and J ends, which lost 1 base and 1 base, there was a span of 12 bases. The CDR3 loop is CASSLEGRGRTDTQYF. CDR3 nucleotides: TGTGCCAGCAGCTTAGAGGGGCGGGGACGCACAGATACGCAGTATTTT.

The V gene is TRBV19, the J gene TRBJ1-2, with D possibly matching TRBD1 (5 bases). The CDR3 has 13 amino acids. CDR1 and CDR2 (germline): LNHDA, SQIVND (reference sequence). Trimming stripped 6 bases from V and 7 bases from J, with 15 bases between. CDR3 sequence (DNA): TGTGCCAGTAGCGGAAAAAGTGGGGGTGGCTACACCTTC. Its protein product is CASSGKSGGGYTF.

The rearrangement uses TRBV7-9 and TRBJ1-1, with D tentatively TRBD1 (5 bases). CDR3 length equals 16 residues. Trimming pared 1 base from V and 8 bases from J, leaving 20 bases between. CDR1 is SEHNR, CDR2 FQNEAQ, per germline (reference sequence). CDR3 loop: CASSLEGSTGPREAFF. The CDR3 DNA reads as TGTGCCAGCAGCTTAGAAGGATCAACAGGACCGAGAGAAGCTTTCTTT.

The chain uses TRBV5-1 and TRBJ2-5, with 11 positions matching TRBD2. The CDR3 runs to 17 residues. Looked up from germline, CDR1 is SGHRS and CDR2 is YFSETQ. Germline trimming cut 0 bases from V and 1 base from J; bases unmatched to any gene: 5. The CDR3 DNA is TGCGCCAGCAGCTTGGCCCCTAGCGGGGGGACCCAAGAGACCCAGTACTTC. It yields the protein CASSLAPSGGTQETQYF.

The rearrangement links TRBV10-3 to TRBJ1-1, with a tentative D call TRBD1 (6 bases). The germline gives CDR1 ENHRY, CDR2 SYGVKD. This CDR3 region has 15 residues. Trimming cost V 3 bases and J 1 base, with 12 bases left between them. The CDR3 reads CAISDRGTPNTEAFF. The CDR3 DNA reads TGTGCCATCAGTGATAGGGGGACACCGAACACTGAAGCTTTCTTT.

The V call is TRBV10-2, the J call TRBJ1-2; the D is unclear. Germline CDR1 WSHSY, CDR2 SAAADI. With 1 base removed from V and 4 bases from J, the gap between germline ends came to 10 bases. The CDR3 totals 14 residues. The CDR3 here is CASSELDGPYGYTF. The CDR3 bases are TGCGCCAGCAGTGAGTTGGACGGGCCCTATGGCTACACCTTC.

V gene TRBV27 combines with J gene TRBJ2-1, with TRBD2 matching over 10 bases. The J segment lost 9 bases and the V segment lost 6 bases, leaving 14 bases of the junction unmatched. The CDR3 has 16 amino acids. The germline V gene encodes CDR1 MNHEY and CDR2 SMNVEV (reference sequence). CDR3 nucleotide sequence: TGTGCCAGCAGGACTGCCGGGACTAGCGTAGGCGGTGAGCAGTTCTTC. Translation gives CASRTAGTSVGGEQFF.

The chain couples TRBV5-4 to TRBJ2-1, with 13 bases lining up with TRBD2. After removal of 1 base from V and 2 bases from J, the junction contained 0 bases not matched to a gene. CDR3 size: 16 residues. Germline V gives CDR1 SGHNT, CDR2 YYREEE (reference sequence). The CDR3 DNA is TGTGCCAGCAGCTTGACTAGCGGGGGGGCCTACAATGAGCAGTTCTTC. It is translated as CASSLTSGGAYNEQFF.

This sequence joins TRBV6-5 and TRBJ2-5, with D possibly TRBD2 on 5 matching bases. CDR3 length: 16 amino acids. V shed 2 bases and J shed 4 bases, with 17 bases lying between them. Germline V gene lookup returns CDR1 MNHEY and CDR2 SVGAGI. The CDR3: CASSYKASSLVETQYF. CDR3 bases: TGTGCCAGCAGTTACAAGGCTAGCAGTTTGGTAGAGACCCAGTACTTC.

V gene TRBV9 combines with J gene TRBJ1-2, with D possibly matching TRBD1 (6 bases). Trimming took off 3 bases at V and 2 bases at J, with 8 bases between the two ends. The CDR3 totals 13 residues. The germline V gene has CDR1 SGDLS and CDR2 YYNGEE. The chain's CDR3 is CASSATGNYGYTF. The CDR3 DNA sequence: TGTGCCAGCAGCGCAACAGGGAACTATGGCTACACCTTC.

V is TRBV6-6 and J is TRBJ1-4, with 9 nucleotides matching TRBD1. This CDR3 spans 16 amino acids. V was pared by 2 bases and J by 6 bases, with 7 bases of the junction left unmatched. Looked up from germline, CDR1 is MNHNY and CDR2 is SVGAGI (reference sequence). CDR3 region: CASSYTHRDRDEKLFF. CDR3 DNA: TGTGCCAGCAGTTACACCCACCGGGACAGGGATGAAAAACTGTTTTTT.

V and J are TRBV11-3 and TRBJ1-1, with D possibly TRBD1 on 5 matching bases. V lost 8 bases, J lost 1 base, and 14 bases lay in between. Germline V gives CDR1 SGHNT, CDR2 YENEEA. The CDR3 has 14 residues. Written as DNA, the CDR3 is TGTGCCAGCGTAGGGACCCGGGGGAACACTGAAGCTTTCTTT. Translation: CASVGTRGNTEAFF.

This clone was seen a single time. V gene TRBV5-4 combines with J gene TRBJ2-7; D remains ambiguous. Germline-derived CDR1 and CDR2 are SGHNT and YYREEE (reference sequence). This CDR3 region has 12 residues. V dropped 4 bases and J dropped 3 bases, with 8 bases sitting between them. CDR3 residues: CASSGGGYEQYF. In DNA form, the CDR3 reads TGTGCCAGCAGCGGCGGTGGCTACGAGCAGTACTTC.